This T cell receptor beta chain is drawn from a study of radiotherapy plus CTLA-4 blockade in lung cancer. Study details: Around a sixth of patients responded objectively, and about 32% achieved disease control.

Germline V gene data show CDR1 as MDHEN and CDR2 as SYDVKM. CDR3 length equals 13 residues. V lost 7 bases, J lost 4 bases, and 13 bases lay in between. Study findings and constraints: The best prediction of response reportedly came from early blood T cell clone dynamics, with interferon-beta. Tumor-origin TCR clones grew in blood after radiotherapy plus ipilimumab.

In chemo-refractory metastatic non-small-cell lung cancer, patients got ipilimumab CTLA-4 blockade together with focal radiation. The protocol was immunoSEQ multiplex PCR, while the TCRdb copy is restricted to in-frame clones and leaves out a portion. Of 90,000 to 150,000 clones detected, 75% to 80% appear once; the ten largest clones hold 5.2%. The sample holds a few counts of this clone. The antigen is not known. The rearrangement joins TRBV28 to TRBJ1-2; maybe TRBD1 (5 bases). This receptor was identified in a human donor with non-small cell lung cancer who had a partial response to radiotherapy plus ipilimumab. Sample: peripheral blood, taken from a patient treated with radiotherapy plus ipilimumab. DNA for the CDR3: TGTGCCAGCACCCTATCAGGGTTCTATGGCTACACCTTC. Its translation: CASTLSGFYGYTF.